This entry features one TCR beta chain sequence. In the study's own analysis: Scientists estimated how many nucleated cells there were by amplifying reference gene primers. The repertoire was sequenced with immunoSEQ multiplex PCR; TCRdb's copy has only in-frame clones and lacks some. The D gene and trimming were derived from the DNA, and the V and J assignments and clone size from that table. This sample carries about 90,000 clones, 89% of them seen once, and the ten largest clones take roughly 2.5%. Seattle's cohort entered during active infection and was followed longitudinally. The data belong to a study of blood T cell repertoires in COVID-19. Study-wide background: Acute and convalescent COVID-19 specimens originated in the United States, Italy and Spain. PBMCs, B-cell-depleted T cells, or T cells were the source of the cDNA or gDNA that made up the material.

Germline V CDR1 and CDR2: LGHNA, YSLEER. V gave up 0 bases and J gave up 2 bases, with 4 bases separating them. The CDR3 runs to 13 residues. This clonotype originated in a man aged 45 to 65 with COVID-19, enrolled during active disease. The J gene is TRBJ1-2, the V gene TRBV4-3; D is unresolved. Sequenced sample: peripheral blood. The CDR3 DNA follows: TGCGCCAGCAGCCAAGAACGGAACTATGGCTACACCTTC. As protein: CASSQERNYGYTF.